The present T cell receptor beta chain was sequenced within a study of blood T cells in healthy people across ages. Primers used in a second PCR of roughly 6 to 11 cycles were a sample-barcoded 5' primer and a J-beta primer mix. TCRdb reanalysed the 5' RACE reads using MiXCR and keeps one entry per CDR3 protein. The sample lists about 810,000 distinct CDR3 sequences; about 34% were seen once. This clonotype showed up many times. The TCR sequence derives from a man between 18 and 35 years old in good health. Sequenced input: blood.

CDR3 protein: CAISESVGSGGYEQYF. CDR3 bases: TGTGCCATCAGTGAGTCGGTGGGTAGCGGGGGCTACGAGCAGTACTTC. The J gene is TRBJ2-7, the V gene TRBV10-3, with TRBD2 identical over 9 bases. This CDR3 has 16 residues. CDR1 is ENHRY and CDR2 is SYGVKD in the germline V gene. The junction had 6 bases not matched to a gene; V was cut back by 0 bases and J by 3 bases.